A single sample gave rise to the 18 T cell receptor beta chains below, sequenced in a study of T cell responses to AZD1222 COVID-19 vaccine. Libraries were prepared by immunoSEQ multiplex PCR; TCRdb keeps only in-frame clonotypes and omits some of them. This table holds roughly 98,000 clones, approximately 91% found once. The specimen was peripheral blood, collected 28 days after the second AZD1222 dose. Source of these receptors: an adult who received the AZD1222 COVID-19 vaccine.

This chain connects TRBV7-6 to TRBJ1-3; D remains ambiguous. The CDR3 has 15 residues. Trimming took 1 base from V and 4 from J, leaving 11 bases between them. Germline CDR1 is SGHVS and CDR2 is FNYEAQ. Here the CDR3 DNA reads TGTGCCAGCAGCTTAGAGCCGGGTACGGGAAACACCATATATTTT. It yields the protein CASSLEPGTGNTIYF.

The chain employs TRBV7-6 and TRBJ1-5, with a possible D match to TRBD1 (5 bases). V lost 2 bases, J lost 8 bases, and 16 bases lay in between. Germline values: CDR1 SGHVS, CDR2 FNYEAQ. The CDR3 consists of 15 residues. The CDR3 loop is CASSLSGGGIEPQHF. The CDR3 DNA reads TGTGCCAGCAGCTTATCCGGGGGAGGCATAGAGCCCCAGCATTTT.

CDR3 nucleotide sequence: TGTGCCAGCAGTTCGGAGGCCCGGAGGAGCTCCTACGAGCAGTACTTC. Residues: CASSSEARRSSYEQYF. The genes are TRBV5-8 and TRBJ2-7; D possibly corresponds to TRBD2 (5 bases). The CDR3 runs 16 residues. Germline CDR1 SGHTS, CDR2 YDEGEE. V was trimmed by 5 bases and J by 0 bases, leaving 18 bases between them. Full variable domain (rest looked up from reference TRBV5-8 and TRBJ2-7): EAGVTQSPTHLIKTRGQQATLRCSPISGHTSVYWYQQALGLGLQFLLWYDEGEERNRGNFPPRFSGRQFPNYSSELNVNALELEDSALYLCASSSEARRSSYEQYFGPGTRLTVT.

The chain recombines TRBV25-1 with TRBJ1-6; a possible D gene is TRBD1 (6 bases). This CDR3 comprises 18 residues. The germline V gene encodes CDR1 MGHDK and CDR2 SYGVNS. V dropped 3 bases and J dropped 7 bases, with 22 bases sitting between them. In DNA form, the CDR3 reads TGTGCCAGCAGTGAGTGGGGGGGCTTTCGGCATTCAAATTCACCCCTCCACTTT. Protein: CASSEWGGFRHSNSPLHF.

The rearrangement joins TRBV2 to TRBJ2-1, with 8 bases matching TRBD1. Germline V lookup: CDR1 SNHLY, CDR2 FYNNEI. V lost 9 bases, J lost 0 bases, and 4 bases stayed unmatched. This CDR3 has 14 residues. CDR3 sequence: CASQGASSYNEQFF. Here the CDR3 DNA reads TGTGCCAGTCAGGGGGCTAGCTCCTACAATGAGCAGTTCTTC.

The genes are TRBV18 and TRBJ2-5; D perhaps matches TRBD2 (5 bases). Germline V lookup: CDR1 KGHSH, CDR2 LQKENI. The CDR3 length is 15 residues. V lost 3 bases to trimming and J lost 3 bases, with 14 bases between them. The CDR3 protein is CASSPRRTGKETQYF. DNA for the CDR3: TGTGCCAGCTCACCCCGGAGGACGGGGAAAGAGACCCAGTACTTC.

CDR3 in DNA: TGTGCCAGCACGGCCGGGACAGCGAACACCGGGGAGCTGTTTTTT. This codes for CASTAGTANTGELFF. The chain links TRBV2 to TRBJ2-2; 7 nucleotides align to TRBD1. The CDR3 consists of 15 residues. V gave up 7 bases and J gave up 0 bases; unmatched junction bases: 5. Germline V gene lookup returns CDR1 SNHLY and CDR2 FYNNEI.

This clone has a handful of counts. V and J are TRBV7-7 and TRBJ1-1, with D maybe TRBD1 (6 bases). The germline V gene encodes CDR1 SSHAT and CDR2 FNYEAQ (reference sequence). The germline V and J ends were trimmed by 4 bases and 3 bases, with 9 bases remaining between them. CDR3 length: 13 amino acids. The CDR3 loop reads CASSSRTDTEAFF. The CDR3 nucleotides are TGTGCCAGCAGCTCTAGGACAGACACTGAAGCTTTCTTT.

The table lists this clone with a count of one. The CDR3 spells CASSDTPGTGGRMNTEAFF. CDR3 coding DNA: TGCGCCAGCAGCGACACTCCCGGGACAGGGGGGCGAATGAACACTGAAGCTTTCTTT. V gene TRBV10-2 combines with J gene TRBJ1-1, with 11 bases matching TRBD1. Germline CDR1 reads WSHSY; CDR2 reads SAAADI. V was pared by 6 bases and J by 0 bases, with 15 bases of the junction left unmatched. This CDR3 region has 19 residues.

The CDR3 protein is CASSEARSTGELFF. CDR3 DNA: TGTGCCAGCAGTGAAGCCCGTTCCACCGGGGAGCTGTTTTTT. The chain couples TRBV6-1 to TRBJ2-2, with D uncertain. Germline loops: CDR1 MNHNS, CDR2 SASEGT. The V and J ends lost 0 bases and 4 bases respectively, with 6 bases between them. The CDR3 has 14 amino acids.

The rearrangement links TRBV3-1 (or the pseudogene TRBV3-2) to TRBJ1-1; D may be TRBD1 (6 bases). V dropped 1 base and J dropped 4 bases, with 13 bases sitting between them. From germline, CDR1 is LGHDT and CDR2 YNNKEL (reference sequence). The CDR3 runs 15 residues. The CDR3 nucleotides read TGTGCCAGCAGCCAAGGTACAGGGTTGGGCACTGAAGCTTTCTTT. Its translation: CASSQGTGLGTEAFF.

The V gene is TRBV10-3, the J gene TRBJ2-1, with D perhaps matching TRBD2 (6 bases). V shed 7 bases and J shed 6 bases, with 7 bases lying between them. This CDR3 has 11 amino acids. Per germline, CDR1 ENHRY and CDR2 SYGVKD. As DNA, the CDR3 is TGTGCCATCAAACTAGCCAATGAGCAGTTCTTC. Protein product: CAIKLANEQFF.

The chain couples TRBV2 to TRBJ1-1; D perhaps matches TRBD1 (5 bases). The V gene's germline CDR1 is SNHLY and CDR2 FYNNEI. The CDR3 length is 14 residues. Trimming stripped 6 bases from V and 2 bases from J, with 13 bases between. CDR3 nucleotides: TGTGCCAGCAGGGGCGGGACGGTCAACACTGAAGCTTTCTTT. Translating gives CASRGGTVNTEAFF.

CDR3 sequence: CASSPPDLSGQETQYF. CDR3 DNA: TGTGCCAGCTCACCACCAGATCTGAGCGGCCAAGAGACCCAGTACTTC. The chain links TRBV18 to TRBJ2-5, with D tentatively TRBD2 (5 bases). Looked up from germline, CDR1 is KGHSH and CDR2 is LQKENI. The CDR3 sequence is 16 residues long. V lost 0 bases to trimming and J lost 1 base, with 12 bases between them.

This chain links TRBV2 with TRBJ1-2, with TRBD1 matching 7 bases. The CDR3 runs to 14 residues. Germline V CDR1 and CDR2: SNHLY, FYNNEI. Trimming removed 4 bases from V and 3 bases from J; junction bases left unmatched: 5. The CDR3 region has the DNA TGTGCCAGCAGTGGCAGGGGGTCATACTATGGCTACACCTTC. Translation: CASSGRGSYYGYTF.

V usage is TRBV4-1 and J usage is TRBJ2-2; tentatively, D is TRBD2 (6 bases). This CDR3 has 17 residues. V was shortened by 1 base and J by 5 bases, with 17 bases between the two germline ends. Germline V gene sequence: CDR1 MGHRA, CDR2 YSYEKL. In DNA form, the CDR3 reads TGCGCCAGCAGCCAAGGGGCCTCTAGCGAACTAACCGGGGAGCTGTTTTTT. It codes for CASSQGASSELTGELFF.

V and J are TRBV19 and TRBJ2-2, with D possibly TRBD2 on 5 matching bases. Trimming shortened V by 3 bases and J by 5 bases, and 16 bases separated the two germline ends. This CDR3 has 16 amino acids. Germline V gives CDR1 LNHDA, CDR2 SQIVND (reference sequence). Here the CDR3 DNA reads TGTGCCAGTAGTATTGCAGCGGAGGCGGTAACCGGGGAGCTGTTTTTT. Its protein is CASSIAAEAVTGELFF.

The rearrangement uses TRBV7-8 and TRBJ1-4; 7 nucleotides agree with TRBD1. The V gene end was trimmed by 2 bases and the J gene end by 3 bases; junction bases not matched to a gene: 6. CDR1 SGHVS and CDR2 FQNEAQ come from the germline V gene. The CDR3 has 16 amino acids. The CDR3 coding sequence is TGTGCCAGCAGCTTAAGGCAGGGGGTGGCTAATGAAAAACTGTTTTTT. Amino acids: CASSLRQGVANEKLFF. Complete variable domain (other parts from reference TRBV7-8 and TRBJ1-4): GAGVSQSPRYKVAKRGQDVALRCDPISGHVSLFWYQQALGQGPEFLTYFQNEAQLDKSGLPSDRFFAERPEGSVSTLKIQRTQQEDSAVYLCASSLRQGVANEKLFFGSGTQLSVL.